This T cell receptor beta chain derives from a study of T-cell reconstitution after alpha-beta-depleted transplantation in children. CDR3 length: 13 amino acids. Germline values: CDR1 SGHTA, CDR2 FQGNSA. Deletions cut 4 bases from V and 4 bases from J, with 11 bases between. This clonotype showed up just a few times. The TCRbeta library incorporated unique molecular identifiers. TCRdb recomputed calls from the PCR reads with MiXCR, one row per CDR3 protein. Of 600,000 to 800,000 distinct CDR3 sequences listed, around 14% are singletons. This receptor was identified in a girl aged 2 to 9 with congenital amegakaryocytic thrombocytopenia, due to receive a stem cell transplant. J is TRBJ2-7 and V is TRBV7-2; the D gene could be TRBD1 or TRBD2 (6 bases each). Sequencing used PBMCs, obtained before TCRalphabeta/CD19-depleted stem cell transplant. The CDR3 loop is CASSSGAFYEQYF. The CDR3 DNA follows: TGTGCCAGCAGCTCGGGGGCCTTTTACGAGCAGTACTTC. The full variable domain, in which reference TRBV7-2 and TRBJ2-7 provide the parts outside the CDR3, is GAGVSQSPSNKVTEKGKDVELRCDPISGHTALYWYRQSLGQGLEFLIYFQGNSAPDKSGLPSDRFSAERTGGSVSTLTIQRTQQEDSAVYLCASSSGAFYEQYFGPGTRLTVT.